This entry lists 14 T cell receptor beta chains sequenced from one sample in a study of early T cells in non-severe SARS-CoV-2 infection. TCRdb re-analysed the 5' RACE reads in MiXCR, keeping a single row per CDR3 protein. The sample holds approximately 97,000 distinct CDR3 sequences, roughly 14% seen once. The specimen was whole blood. The source of these receptors is an adult who was a healthcare worker with PCR-confirmed SARS-CoV-2 infection or an uninfected control (not recorded which).

V and J are TRBV29-1 and TRBJ2-3; TRBD2 might be the D (5 bases). This CDR3 comprises 12 residues. CDR1 is SQVTM, CDR2 ANQGSEA, per germline. With 4 bases removed from V and 4 bases from J, the gap between germline ends came to 9 bases. The CDR3 bases are TGCAGCGTTGTCGAGGGTTCAGATACGCAGTATTTT. Protein product: CSVVEGSDTQYF.

The chain recombines TRBV6-6 with TRBJ2-5; 8 positions agree with TRBD2. CDR1 is MNHNY and CDR2 is SVGAGI in the germline V gene (reference sequence). The CDR3 runs 15 residues. J gave up 3 bases and V 3 bases, and 6 bases lay outside the gene matches. CDR3 loop: CASSYPSGGKETQYF. The CDR3 DNA is TGTGCCAGCAGTTATCCCTCGGGAGGGAAAGAGACCCAGTACTTC.

In its sample, this clonotype was seen many times. The chain carries TRBV20-1 and TRBJ1-5, with D possibly matching TRBD1 (5 bases). The V gene lost 4 bases and the J gene lost 6 bases, with 10 bases spanning the gap. Germline CDR1 DFQATT, CDR2 SNEGSKA (reference sequence). This CDR3 has 12 amino acids. Here the CDR3 DNA reads TGCAGTGCTAAACTCGGGGCTCAGCCCCAGCATTTT. As protein: CSAKLGAQPQHF.

This clonotype came up a few times. V usage is TRBV18 and J usage is TRBJ2-7; D possibly corresponds to TRBD1 (5 bases). The CDR3 consists of 14 residues. Germline lookup yields CDR1 KGHSH and CDR2 LQKENI. Trimming took off 3 bases at V and 4 bases at J, with 13 bases between the two ends. The DNA of the CDR3 is TGTGCCAGCTCACCCCAGGGAAGGGATTACGAGCAGTACTTC. As protein: CASSPQGRDYEQYF.

The chain carries TRBV9 and TRBJ2-1, with 10 nucleotides matching TRBD2. Unmatched junction bases numbered 9, after V lost 8 bases and J lost 7 bases. CDR3 length equals 14 residues. The germline V gene encodes CDR1 SGDLS and CDR2 YYNGEE. CDR3 sequence reads: CARSLASGSNEQFF. In DNA, the CDR3 is TGTGCCAGAAGCCTCGCTAGCGGGAGTAATGAGCAGTTCTTC.

In regard to this clonotype: A much larger clone differs by one base, so this may be a read error. The chain joins TRBV20-1 to TRBJ1-1, with no clear D. Germline loops: CDR1 DFQATT, CDR2 SNEGSKA (reference sequence). Trimming took 0 bases from V and 1 from J, leaving 0 bases between them. The CDR3 runs 11 residues. In DNA form, the CDR3 reads TGCAGTGCTAGAGAGAACACTGAAGCTTTCTTT. Its protein is CSARENTEAFF.

This clonotype was detected only a few times. The V call is TRBV11-2, the J call TRBJ2-7, with D unclear. This CDR3 contains 16 residues. The germline CDR1 and CDR2 sequences are SGHAT and FQNNGV. V was shortened by 4 bases and J by 4 bases, with 20 bases between the two germline ends. The DNA for the CDR3 is TGTGCCAGCAGCTCCCTGAGCCGGCCCAGGTCTTACGAGCAGTACTTC. Translation gives CASSSLSRPRSYEQYF.

This clonotype was seen a handful of times. This CDR3 is CASSAGDLSNQPQHF. For the CDR3, the DNA is TGTGCCAGCAGCGCTGGGGATCTGAGCAATCAGCCCCAGCATTTT. This chain connects TRBV5-5 to TRBJ1-5; no reliable D call. Trimming left V 4 bases short and J 1 base short, with 12 bases between. The CDR3 runs to 15 residues. The germline V gene encodes CDR1 SGHKS and CDR2 YYEKEE (reference sequence).

This clonotype occurred a few times. The rearrangement joins TRBV20-1 to TRBJ1-1, with a possible D match to TRBD1 (5 bases). Trimming stripped 2 bases from V and 2 bases from J, with 12 bases between. The CDR3 runs 14 residues. Per the germline V gene, CDR1 is DFQATT and CDR2 is SNEGSKA (reference sequence). CDR3 sequence (DNA): TGCAGTGCTAGAACGCCGACAGTCAACACTGAAGCTTTCTTT. It translates to CSARTPTVNTEAFF.

This clonotype has a count of ten or more. The rearrangement uses TRBV12-3 or TRBV12-4 and TRBJ2-7; maybe TRBD1 (5 bases). Between the trimmed V and J ends, which lost 1 base and 2 bases, there was a span of 12 bases. The CDR3 loop spans 15 amino acids. The CDR3 bases are TGTGCCAGCAGTTTAGAGGGGAAAGGGGCCTACGAGCAGTACTTC. The encoded protein is CASSLEGKGAYEQYF.

This clonotype was recorded at least ten times. The rearrangement joins TRBV28 to TRBJ1-1, with unresolved D. Germline V gene data show CDR1 as MDHEN and CDR2 as SYDVKM. This CDR3 contains 16 residues. Trimming left V 7 bases short and J 1 base short, with 19 bases between. CDR3 sequence reads: CASIPAPGRGNTEAFF. In DNA form, the CDR3 reads TGTGCCAGCATCCCTGCCCCGGGGAGAGGGAACACTGAAGCTTTCTTT.

This chain links TRBV7-9 with TRBJ2-1; 8 bases match TRBD2. The V gene end was trimmed by 8 bases and the J gene end by 7 bases; junction bases not matched to a gene: 13. Germline lookup yields CDR1 SEHNR and CDR2 FQNEAQ (reference sequence). The CDR3 extends over 15 amino acids. The CDR3 sequence is CASDLRSGSGNEQFF. The CDR3 DNA follows: TGTGCCAGCGACTTGAGGAGCGGGAGCGGGAATGAGCAGTTCTTC.

This clonotype came up many times. The rearrangement joins TRBV20-1 to TRBJ2-1; TRBD2 matches 7 bases. In germline, CDR1 is DFQATT, CDR2 SNEGSKA (reference sequence). CDR3 length equals 13 residues. V was clipped by 5 bases and J by 7 bases; unmatched bases: 8. The CDR3, as DNA: TGCAGTGCTGGGAGACTAGCTGAGAATGAGCAGTTCTTC. Protein product: CSAGRLAENEQFF.

This clonotype was recorded at least ten times. V is TRBV5-1 and J is TRBJ2-1, with D perhaps TRBD1 or TRBD2 (6 bases each). Trimming removed 0 bases at V and 2 bases at J, with 9 bases between. The CDR3 runs 15 residues. Germline V CDR1 and CDR2: SGHRS, YFSETQ. The DNA for the CDR3 is TGCGCCAGCAGCTTGGAGGGGGGCGCCTACAATGAGCAGTTCTTC. Translation: CASSLEGGAYNEQFF.